The T cell receptor (beta chain) under discussion was sequenced for a study of cytomegalovirus exposure and HLA in healthy donors. As to this clone: The target antigen is unknown.

Primers included in the PCR were 60 Vbeta and 13 Jbeta primers. Produced via immunoSEQ multiplex PCR; TCRdb's table is partial and in-frame only. The data contain about 190,000 clones, about an eighth of them singletons. The CDR3 sequence is 12 residues long. Trimming took off 3 bases at V and 12 bases at J, with 15 bases between the two ends. CDR1 is SGHNT and CDR2 is YYREEE in the germline V gene (reference sequence). Broader study findings: Immune exposure information available was restricted to CMV serostatus. After further analysis at a later stage, roughly 16,000 TCR beta sequences were associated with HLA alleles at 0.05 false discovery rate. There were approximately 150 TCR beta chains listed as cytomegalovirus-associated.

The sequence was collected from a man in his forties or fifties in good health and CMV-seropositive. Sequenced: PBMCs. The V gene is TRBV5-4, the J gene TRBJ1-2; D is perhaps TRBD1 (5 bases). The CDR3 DNA reads as TGTGCCAGCAGCTCACCGGGACTATCGGACACCTTC. Its translation is CASSSPGLSDTF.